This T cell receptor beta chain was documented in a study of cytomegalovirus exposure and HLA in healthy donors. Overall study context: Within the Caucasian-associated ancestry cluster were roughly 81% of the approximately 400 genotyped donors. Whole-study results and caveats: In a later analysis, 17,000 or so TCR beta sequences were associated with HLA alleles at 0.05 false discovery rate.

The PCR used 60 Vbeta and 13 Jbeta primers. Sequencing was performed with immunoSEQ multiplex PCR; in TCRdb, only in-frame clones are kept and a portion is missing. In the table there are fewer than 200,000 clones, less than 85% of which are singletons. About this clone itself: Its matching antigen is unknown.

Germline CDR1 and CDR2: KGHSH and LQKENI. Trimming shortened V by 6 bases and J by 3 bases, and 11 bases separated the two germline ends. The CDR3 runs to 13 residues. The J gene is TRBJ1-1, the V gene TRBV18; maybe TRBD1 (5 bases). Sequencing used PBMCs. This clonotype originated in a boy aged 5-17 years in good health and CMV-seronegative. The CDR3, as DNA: TGTGCCAGCTCGAGGGGAGGGGACACTGAAGCTTTCTTT. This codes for CASSRGGDTEAFF.